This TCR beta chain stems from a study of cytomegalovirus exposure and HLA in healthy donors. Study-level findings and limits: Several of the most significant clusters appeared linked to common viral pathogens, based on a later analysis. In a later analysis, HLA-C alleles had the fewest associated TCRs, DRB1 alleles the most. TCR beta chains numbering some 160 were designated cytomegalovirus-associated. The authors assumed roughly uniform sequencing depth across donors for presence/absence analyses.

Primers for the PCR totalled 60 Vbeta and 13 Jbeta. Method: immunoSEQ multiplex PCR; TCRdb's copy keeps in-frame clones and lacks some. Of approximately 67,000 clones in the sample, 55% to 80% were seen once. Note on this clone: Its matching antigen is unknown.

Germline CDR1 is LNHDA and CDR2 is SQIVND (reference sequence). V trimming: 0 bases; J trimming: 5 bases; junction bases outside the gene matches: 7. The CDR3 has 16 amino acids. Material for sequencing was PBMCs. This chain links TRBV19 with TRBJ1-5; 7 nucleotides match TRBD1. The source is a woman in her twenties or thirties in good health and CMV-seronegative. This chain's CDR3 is CASSIDPGTAYQPQHF. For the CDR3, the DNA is TGTGCCAGTAGTATAGATCCCGGGACAGCTTATCAGCCCCAGCATTTT.